The rows below give T cell receptor beta chains drawn from one sample of a study of blood T cell repertoires in COVID-19. The protocol was immunoSEQ multiplex PCR, while the TCRdb copy is restricted to in-frame clones and leaves out a portion. The repertoire has 250,000 or so clones, 86% of them found once; the top ten carry nearly 2%. The sequenced sample consisted of peripheral blood. These receptors were taken from a man younger than 40 with active or convalescent COVID-19. Both conserved end residues are part of each CDR3. D genes are given only for firm matches. Not every row has a clone size; where given, it reads once, few, many or a size class.

J	size	V	D	CDR3	DNA
TRBJ2-1	.	TRBV6-5	TRBD1	CASRPTGHSYNEQFF	TGTGCCAGCAGGCCGACAGGGCACTCCTACAATGAGCAGTTCTTC
TRBJ2-2	once	TRBV10-2	TRBD1	CASRTGDNTGELFF	TGCGCCAGCAGGACAGGGGATAACACCGGGGAGCTGTTTTTT
TRBJ2-7	once	TRBV10-2	TRBD1	CASSEGTGGYEQYF	TGCGCCAGCAGTGAAGGGACAGGGGGTTACGAGCAGTACTTC
TRBJ2-1	.	TRBV4-2	TRBD2	CASSQPSGGPPNEQFF	TGTGCCAGCAGCCAACCTAGCGGGGGCCCGCCCAATGAGCAGTTCTTC
TRBJ2-3	few	TRBV19	TRBD1	CASSMGQGFPTDTQYF	TGTGCCAGTAGTATGGGACAGGGTTTCCCCACAGATACGCAGTATTTT
TRBJ2-1	.	TRBV5-6	TRBD2	CASSSGVWDEQFF	TGTGCCAGCAGTAGCGGGGTTTGGGATGAGCAGTTCTTC
TRBJ2-5	.	TRBV11-2	.	CASSFSQLIKTQYF	TGTGCCAGCAGCTTCTCACAGTTAATAAAGACCCAGTACTTC
TRBJ2-1	.	TRBV4-1	TRBD2	CASNGLAGGDEQFF	TGCGCCAGCAACGGGCTAGCGGGGGGTGATGAGCAGTTCTTC
TRBJ2-5	.	TRBV3-1/TRBV3-2	TRBD2	CASSERGTQETQYF	TGTGCCAGCTCGGAGCGGGGGACCCAAGAGACCCAGTACTTC
TRBJ1-5	.	TRBV6-6	.	CASSYDTRLSNQPQHF	TGTGCCAGCAGTTACGATACTCGGTTATCAAATCAGCCCCAGCATTTT
TRBJ2-1	.	TRBV12-5	.	CASGLVLGDKGRSYNEQFF	TGTGCTAGTGGTTTGGTACTTGGTGATAAGGGGCGCTCCTACAATGAGCAGTTCTTC
TRBJ2-1	once	TRBV7-8	.	CASSLRGGLSQDNEQFF	TGTGCCAGCAGTCTAAGGGGGGGGTTATCCCAGGACAATGAGCAGTTCTTC
TRBJ2-2	.	TRBV19	TRBD1	CASSIDGPHPFRDRNTGELFF	TGTGCCAGTAGTATAGATGGCCCACATCCGTTCCGGGACAGGAACACCGGGGAGCTGTTTTTT
TRBJ2-1	.	TRBV11-2	.	CASSLFLSVQRSNNEQFF	TGTGCCAGCAGCTTATTTTTATCTGTCCAGCGCTCTAACAATGAGCAGTTCTTC
TRBJ1-2	.	TRBV24-1	.	CATSATGLGYTF	TGTGCCACCAGTGCCACAGGGTTGGGCTACACCTTC
TRBJ2-1	.	TRBV16	.	CASASTGVTESSYNEQFF	TGTGCCAGCGCGAGCACGGGAGTGACAGAAAGCTCCTACAATGAGCAGTTCTTC
TRBJ2-7	.	TRBV2	.	CASSSPPLEQYF	TGTGCCAGCTCGTCCCCTCCTCTCGAGCAGTACTTC
TRBJ1-3	.	TRBV7-2	.	CASSLSREENTIYF	TGTGCCAGCAGCTTAAGTCGGGAGGAAAACACCATATATTTT
TRBJ1-5	.	TRBV5-8	.	CASTGWWGNQPQHF	TGTGCCAGCACCGGGTGGTGGGGCAATCAGCCCCAGCATTTT
TRBJ1-3	.	TRBV7-9	.	CASTLNRVLTGNTIYF	TGTGCCAGCACCCTAAACAGGGTACTTACTGGAAACACCATATATTTT
TRBJ2-2	.	TRBV18	.	CASSDSTGELFF	TGTGCCAGCTCAGACAGCACCGGGGAGCTGTTTTTT
TRBJ2-4	.	TRBV7-2	TRBD2	CASSQYGGASKNIQYF	TGTGCCAGCAGCCAGTACGGGGGGGCATCCAAAAACATTCAGTACTTC
TRBJ1-1	.	TRBV4-1	.	CASSQVDKNTEAFF	TGCGCCAGCAGCCAAGTTGACAAAAACACTGAAGCTTTCTTT
TRBJ1-1	.	TRBV5-1	.	CASSSVQGLKTEAFF	TGCGCCAGCAGCTCGGTACAGGGTCTGAAGACTGAAGCTTTCTTT
TRBJ2-2	.	TRBV19	TRBD1	CASSSGTGLSGELFF	TGTGCCAGTAGTTCCGGGACAGGGTTGTCCGGGGAGCTGTTTTTT
TRBJ2-2	.	TRBV11-2	.	CASSQWEATGELFF	TGTGCCAGCAGCCAATGGGAGGCCACCGGGGAGCTGTTTTTT
TRBJ2-5	.	TRBV9	.	CASSVGIGEAETQYF	TGTGCCAGCAGCGTAGGAATAGGGGAGGCTGAGACCCAGTACTTC
TRBJ1-6	.	TRBV19	TRBD1	CASSIRQGLSSYNSPLHF	TGTGCCAGTAGTATCAGACAGGGCTTAAGCTCCTATAATTCACCCCTCCACTTT
TRBJ1-2	.	TRBV19	TRBD1	CASSTTSGTGSLGYTF	TGTGCCAGTAGTACGACCTCGGGGACAGGGTCCCTTGGCTACACCTTC
TRBJ1-2	.	TRBV6-5	.	CASRDGNANYGYTF	TGTGCCAGCAGGGACGGGAACGCTAACTATGGCTACACCTTC
TRBJ2-3	.	TRBV13	.	CASSPRGGTDTQYF	TGTGCCAGCAGCCCAAGGGGGGGAACAGATACGCAGTATTTT
TRBJ1-6	.	TRBV27	.	CASSSAYPSRIENSPLHF	TGTGCCAGCAGTTCCGCGTACCCCTCGAGGATTGAGAATTCACCCCTCCACTTT
TRBJ2-7	.	TRBV5-4	TRBD2	CASSPLDRSGGLVYEQYF	TGTGCCAGCAGCCCCCTGGATCGGAGCGGGGGGTTAGTCTACGAGCAGTACTTC
TRBJ2-7	.	TRBV7-9	.	CASSLGLFPYEQYF	TGTGCCAGCAGCTTAGGGCTCTTCCCCTACGAGCAGTACTTC
TRBJ2-2	.	TRBV11-3	.	CASSLVQNTGELFF	TGTGCCAGCAGCTTAGTACAGAACACCGGGGAGCTGTTTTTT
TRBJ1-1	.	TRBV19	TRBD1	CASSFRDRVAEAFF	TGTGCCAGTAGTTTCCGGGACAGGGTCGCTGAAGCTTTCTTT
TRBJ2-2	.	TRBV7-9	TRBD1	CASSLRQGASTGELFF	TGTGCCAGCAGCTTGAGGCAGGGGGCGAGTACCGGGGAGCTGTTTTTT
TRBJ1-1	.	TRBV5-1	.	CASNRLSNTEAFF	TGCGCCAGCAACCGACTTTCTAACACTGAAGCTTTCTTT
TRBJ1-1	.	TRBV6-1	.	CASSEESWGQGPQAEAFF	TGTGCCAGCAGTGAAGAGTCTTGGGGTCAGGGGCCTCAAGCTGAAGCTTTCTTT
TRBJ1-1	once	TRBV20-1	TRBD1	CRGQMNTEAFF	TGCAGGGGACAGATGAACACTGAAGCTTTCTTT
TRBJ1-6	.	TRBV7-2	.	CASGSSYNSPLHF	TGTGCCAGCGGGAGCTCCTATAATTCACCCCTCCACTTT
TRBJ2-3	.	TRBV14	TRBD1	CASSHQGQVNTDTQYF	TGTGCCAGCAGCCACCAAGGACAGGTTAACACAGATACGCAGTATTTT
TRBJ2-2	.	TRBV7-2	.	CASSLALGARGTGELFF	TGTGCCAGCAGCTTAGCGCTCGGAGCCCGTGGTACCGGGGAGCTGTTTTTT
TRBJ1-2	few	TRBV7-6	TRBD1	CASSSRQGPVNYGYTF	TGTGCCAGCAGCTCCAGACAGGGGCCCGTTAACTATGGCTACACCTTC
TRBJ2-5	.	TRBV7-2	.	CASSLGTVETQYF	TGTGCCAGCAGCTTAGGGACAGTAGAGACCCAGTACTTC
TRBJ1-1	.	TRBV29-1	.	CSVDNGGPSTEAFF	TGCAGCGTTGACAACGGGGGACCCAGCACTGAAGCTTTCTTT
TRBJ1-2	.	TRBV7-9	.	CASSLDRQSNYGYTF	TGTGCCAGCAGCTTGGACCGACAGTCTAACTATGGCTACACCTTC
TRBJ1-2	.	TRBV5-4	.	CASTKGGDNYGYTF	TGTGCCAGCACCAAGGGGGGGGATAACTATGGCTACACCTTC
TRBJ1-2	.	TRBV3-1/TRBV3-2	.	CASSQVPGNYGYTF	TGTGCCAGCAGCCAAGTCCCAGGGAACTATGGCTACACCTTC
TRBJ2-7	.	TRBV6-8	.	CASSYSRVVGAGTYEQYF	TGTGCCAGCAGTTACTCGAGGGTTGTTGGGGCGGGGACCTACGAGCAGTACTTC